The rows below give T cell receptor beta chains drawn from one sample of a study of multiple sclerosis patients with progressive multifocal leukoencephalopathy. Here immunoSEQ multiplex PCR was the method, and the copy in TCRdb shows in-frame clones only, minus some. The sample carries around 30,000 clones, 90% recorded once. This sample comprised PBMCs, obtained from a patient treated with natalizumab. The receptors stem from a human donor with multiple sclerosis. Both conserved end residues are trimmed from each CDR3. The order of the fields is J gene, V gene, clone size, CDR3 protein. Expanded clones are given a class, and other clones once, few, many or no size at all.

TRBJ2-2,TRBV7-7,once,ASSLASAFPPTGELF
TRBJ1-6,TRBV19,-,ASSPRARGSPLH
TRBJ2-3,TRBV30,-,AWGQGADTQY
TRBJ1-2,TRBV30,few,AWSVRGQPKGYT
TRBJ2-5,TRBV7-3,-,ASSQGPRETQY
TRBJ2-6,TRBV5-6,-,ASSVGGSGANVLT
TRBJ1-2,TRBV15,-,ATSAVTDGYT
TRBJ2-6,TRBV5-6,-,ASSLGTGGHPGANVLT
TRBJ1-2,TRBV9,few,ASSLDGNYGYT
TRBJ2-1,TRBV9,-,ASGVGGEYNEQF
TRBJ2-3,TRBV4-3,once,ASSHRAGASGGDSTDTQY
TRBJ1-1,TRBV9,-,ASSALPRSNTEAF
TRBJ2-6,TRBV11-1,-,ASSSQGAGSGANVLT
TRBJ1-4,TRBV10-2,few,ASSDSPTNEKLF
TRBJ2-2,TRBV28,-,ASSSGLAGETGELF
TRBJ2-3,TRBV28,-,ASSLAGGVGTDTQY
TRBJ2-3,TRBV9,-,ASSVRGDTSTDTQY
TRBJ2-7,TRBV11-2,-,ASSPPRGRDYEQY
TRBJ2-1,TRBV7-9,-,ASSLAGGYNEQF
TRBJ2-7,TRBV6-5,-,ASSYSRGGLYEQY
TRBJ1-1,TRBV5-4,few,ASSFIGGRAF
TRBJ1-1,TRBV10-1,few,ASSWTGTTEAF
TRBJ2-7,TRBV30,-,AWSVWGGSYEQY
TRBJ2-3,TRBV4-1,-,ASSRNSGGAGTDTQY
TRBJ1-2,TRBV13,-,ASSVDRNYGYT
TRBJ2-3,TRBV11-2,few,ASSLGGQGRTDTQY
TRBJ2-7,TRBV6-5,-,ASRTSGGSTYEQY
TRBJ2-3,TRBV6-4,-,ASSLQAGGPDTQY
TRBJ1-2,TRBV5-6,few,ASSLIRGRGYGYT